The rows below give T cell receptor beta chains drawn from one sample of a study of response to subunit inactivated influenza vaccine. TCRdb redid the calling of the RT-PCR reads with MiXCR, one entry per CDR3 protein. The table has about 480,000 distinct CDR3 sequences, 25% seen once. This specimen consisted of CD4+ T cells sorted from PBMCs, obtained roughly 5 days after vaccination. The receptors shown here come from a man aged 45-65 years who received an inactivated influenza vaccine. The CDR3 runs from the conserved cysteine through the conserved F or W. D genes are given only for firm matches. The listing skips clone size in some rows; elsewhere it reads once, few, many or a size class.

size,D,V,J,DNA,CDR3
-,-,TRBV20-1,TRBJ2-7,TGCAGTGCTAGAGATCGGGATGGGAGAACCCTAGTGAGGCAGTACTTC,CSARDRDGRTLVRQYF
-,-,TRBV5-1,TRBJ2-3,TGCGCCAGCAGCGTACCTGGGTTATCGAGGGGAGATACGCAGTATTTT,CASSVPGLSRGDTQYF
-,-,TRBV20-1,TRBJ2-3,TGCAGTGCTAGGCGAGGTAGCACAGATACGCAGTATTTT,CSARRGSTDTQYF
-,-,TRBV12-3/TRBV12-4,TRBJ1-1,TGTGCCAGCCGTTCAGGGGTCGCTAGCACTGAAGCTTTCTTT,CASRSGVASTEAFF
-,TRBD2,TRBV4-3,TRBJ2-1,TGCGCCAGCAGCCCCCGGACTAGCGGAGACTACAATGAGCAGTTCTTC,CASSPRTSGDYNEQFF
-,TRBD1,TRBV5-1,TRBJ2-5,TGCGCCAGCAGCTTCCAGACAGGGAGTGAGACCCAGTACTTC,CASSFQTGSETQYF
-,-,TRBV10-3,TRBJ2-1,TGTGCCATCAGTGAGTCCGCGGGGGCTACCTACAATGAGCAGTTCTTC,CAISESAGATYNEQFF
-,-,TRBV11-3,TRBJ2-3,TGTGCCAGCAGCTTAGGTAGCGGACCTCACACAGATACGCAGTATTTT,CASSLGSGPHTDTQYF
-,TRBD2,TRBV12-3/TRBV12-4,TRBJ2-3,TGTGCCCGCAGTTTGGTGTCCCCCTTAGCGGGATGGGCAGATACGCAGTATTTT,CARSLVSPLAGWADTQYF
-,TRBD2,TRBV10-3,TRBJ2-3,TGTGCCATCAGTGGGACTAGCGATACGAATACGCAGTATTTT,CAISGTSDTNTQYF
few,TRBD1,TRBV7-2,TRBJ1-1,TGTGCCAGCAGTACCGACAGGGGGGCTGAAGCTTTCTTT,CASSTDRGAEAFF
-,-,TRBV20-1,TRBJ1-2,TGCAGTGCTAGTCCGGCGGCAGCTAACTATGGCTACACCTTC,CSASPAAANYGYTF
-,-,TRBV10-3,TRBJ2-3,TGTGCCATCAGTGATAATGAGGGCACAGATACGCAGTATTTT,CAISDNEGTDTQYF
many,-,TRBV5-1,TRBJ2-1,TGCGCCAGCAGCTTGGGGCAGGTCTCCTACAATGAGCAGTTCTTC,CASSLGQVSYNEQFF
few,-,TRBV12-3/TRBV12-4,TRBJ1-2,TGTGCCAGCAGTTTAAGGCAGGGAGAGGGTGGCTACACCTTC,CASSLRQGEGGYTF
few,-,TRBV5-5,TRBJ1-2,TGTGCCAGCAGCTTGCTCGGGGAGGGGAACTATGGCTACACCTTC,CASSLLGEGNYGYTF
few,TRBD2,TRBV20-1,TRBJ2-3,TGCAGTGCCCTCCCGCTAGCGGGGGGGCCGACAGATACGCAGTATTTT,CSALPLAGGPTDTQYF
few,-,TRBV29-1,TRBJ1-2,TGCAGCGCCAATGGGGGACGGATCTATGGCTACACCTTC,CSANGGRIYGYTF
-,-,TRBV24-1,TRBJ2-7,TGTGCCACCAGTGATAACTACGAGCAGTACTTC,CATSDNYEQYF
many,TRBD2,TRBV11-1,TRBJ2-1,TGTGCCAGCAGCTTAGAGGCCCTCTCTCGCGGGAGGGCCGGCTATGAGCAGTTCTTC,CASSLEALSRGRAGYEQFF
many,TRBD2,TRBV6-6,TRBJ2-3,TGTGCCAGCAGACTAGCGGGCACAGATACGCAGTATTTT,CASRLAGTDTQYF
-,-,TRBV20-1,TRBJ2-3,TGCAGTGCGCTAGAAGCAGATACGCAGTATTTT,CSALEADTQYF
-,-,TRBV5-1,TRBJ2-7,TGCGCCAGCAGCCCGAACGGACAGTCCTACGAGCAGTACTTC,CASSPNGQSYEQYF
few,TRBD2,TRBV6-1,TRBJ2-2,TGTGCCAGCACCTCCCCCGGACTAGCGGGAGCGTCCGGGGAGCTGTTTTTT,CASTSPGLAGASGELFF
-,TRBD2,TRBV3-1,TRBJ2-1,TGTGCCAGCAGCCAAGATGGGACTAGCCTTACCTCCTACAATGAGCAGTTCTTC,CASSQDGTSLTSYNEQFF
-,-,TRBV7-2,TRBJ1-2,TGTGCCAGCAGCCTAAGGGGCAGGGAGGGTGGCTACACCTTC,CASSLRGREGGYTF
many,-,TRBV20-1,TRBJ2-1,TGCAGTGCTACCAAACAAAACAATGAGCAGTTCTTC,CSATKQNNEQFF
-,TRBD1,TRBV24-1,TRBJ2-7,TGTGCCACCAGTGACAGACGCGGGACAGGACACTACGAGCAGTACTTC,CATSDRRGTGHYEQYF